Below are 10 T cell receptor beta chains sequenced from a single sample in a study of cytomegalovirus exposure and HLA in healthy donors. The PCR contained 60 Vbeta and 13 Jbeta primers. This table comes from immunoSEQ multiplex PCR, and its TCRdb copy is limited to in-frame clones, with some not included. The sample holds fewer than 200,000 clones, less than 85% seen once. Sequencing was carried out using PBMCs. These receptors came from a male donor in good health and CMV-seronegative.

The rearrangement links TRBV13 to TRBJ1-1; possible D gene TRBD1, 5 bases. CDR3 length: 15 amino acids. Trimming left V 5 bases short and J 4 bases short, with 17 bases between. The germline V gene encodes CDR1 PRHDT and CDR2 FYEKMQ (reference sequence). CDR3 sequence reads: CASSVIGGAATEAFF. Written as DNA, the CDR3 is TGTGCCAGCAGCGTGATCGGGGGAGCGGCCACTGAAGCTTTCTTT.

The rearrangement links TRBV7-2 to TRBJ2-7, with 7 bases identical to TRBD2. This CDR3 is 15 amino acids long. CDR1 SGHTA and CDR2 FQGNSA come from the germline V gene. The J segment lost 7 bases and the V segment lost 5 bases, leaving 14 bases of the junction unmatched. The chain's CDR3 is CASSQREGFMVEQYF. For the CDR3, the DNA is TGTGCCAGCAGCCAGAGGGAGGGGTTTATGGTAGAGCAGTACTTC.

The J gene is TRBJ1-1, the V gene TRBV6-5; D perhaps matches TRBD1 (6 bases). CDR3 size: 14 residues. Germline loops: CDR1 MNHEY, CDR2 SVGAGI. The V end was cut by 7 bases, the J end by 7 bases, with 19 bases between. The CDR3 region is CASTPGRGRIEAFF. The CDR3 coding sequence is TGTGCCAGCACACCCGGCAGGGGAAGAATTGAAGCTTTCTTT.

J is TRBJ1-1 and V is TRBV5-4; D call uncertain. The V and J ends lost 0 bases and 7 bases respectively, with 13 bases between them. Per germline, CDR1 SGHNT and CDR2 YYREEE (reference sequence). This CDR3 is built from 14 residues. In nucleotides, the CDR3 is TGTGCCAGCAGCTTGGCCGGGTCCGCCATTGAAGCTTTCTTT. Its translation: CASSLAGSAIEAFF.

The chain uses TRBV5-1 and TRBJ1-5, with 8 positions matching TRBD1. CDR1 SGHRS and CDR2 YFSETQ come from the germline V gene. The J segment lost 2 bases and the V segment lost 0 bases, leaving 7 bases of the junction unmatched. The CDR3 is 17 amino acids. The CDR3 nucleotides read TGCGCCAGCAGCTTGGCCCCGACAGGGGCGGGCAATCAGCCCCAGCATTTT. It translates to CASSLAPTGAGNQPQHF.

V gene TRBV28 combines with J gene TRBJ1-5, with 7 bases aligning to TRBD1. CDR3 size: 14 residues. The V gene end was trimmed by 6 bases and the J gene end by 6 bases; junction bases not matched to a gene: 8. Looked up from germline, CDR1 is MDHEN and CDR2 is SYDVKM. The CDR3, as DNA: TGTGCCAGCAGCCCCCTAGGGGGCGGTCAGCCCCAGCATTTT. Protein: CASSPLGGGQPQHF.

Concerning this clone: The germline gene is not matched at one end of the junction; a read error may be the cause. This chain uses TRBV7-9 with TRBJ1-1; D is unclear. The CDR3 is made up of 13 amino acids. CDR1 and CDR2 (germline): SEHNR, FQNEAQ (reference sequence). CDR3 nucleotide sequence: TGTTCCAGCAGCCCACTCAACCGAGGGGAAGCTTTCTTT. It translates to CSSSPLNRGEAFF.

The chain carries TRBV5-6 and TRBJ2-5, with TRBD1 matching 7 bases. Germline CDR1 reads SGHDT; CDR2 reads YYEEEE. The V and J ends lost 5 bases and 2 bases, in that order; junction bases with no gene match: 9. This CDR3 spans 15 amino acids. The CDR3 is CASSRLDRDQETQYF. CDR3 nucleotide sequence: TGTGCCAGCAGTAGATTAGACAGGGATCAAGAGACCCAGTACTTC.

The chain combines TRBV9 with TRBJ1-1, with a possible D match to TRBD1 (5 bases). Looked up from germline, CDR1 is SGDLS and CDR2 is YYNGEE. Deletions cut 0 bases from V and 5 bases from J, with 11 bases between. This CDR3 contains 14 residues. CDR3 region: CASSVAKGRTEAFF. The DNA of the CDR3 is TGTGCCAGCAGCGTAGCTAAGGGGCGAACTGAAGCTTTCTTT.

The chain couples TRBV7-9 to TRBJ2-1; the D gene is possibly TRBD1 (5 bases). V lost 2 bases and J 4 bases, leaving 6 bases between the germline ends. The CDR3 consists of 13 residues. The germline CDR1 and CDR2 sequences are SEHNR and FQNEAQ (reference sequence). Written as DNA, the CDR3 is TGTGCCAGCAGCTTATCAGGGTACAATGAGCAGTTCTTC. Amino acids: CASSLSGYNEQFF.